The table lists the clone carrying this TCR beta chain with many counts. This specimen comes from a study of T cells in Graves' hyperthyroidism and ophthalmopathy. In the study overall: Peripheral blood draws took place at initial diagnosis, ahead of any treatment.

RNA transcripts served as the template for amplifying TCR beta CDR3 regions. When the TCR CDR3 underwent first-round RT-PCR, the HTBI primer set was used. MiXCR, applied by TCRdb to the multiplex PCR reads, yields one record per CDR3 protein. The sample lists 530,000 or so distinct CDR3 sequences; roughly a quarter were seen once. Sequencing was performed on blood. The sequence was collected from a woman in her 30s with Graves' ophthalmopathy.

DNA for the CDR3: TGTGCCAGCAGTTCGAGGACCGGGGAGCTGTTTTTT. The encoded protein is CASSSRTGELFF. The rearrangement links TRBV28 to TRBJ2-2; D gene uncertain. From germline, CDR1 is MDHEN and CDR2 SYDVKM. V was trimmed by 4 bases and J by 5 bases, leaving 5 bases between them. The CDR3 is 12 residues long.